This TCR beta chain was identified in a study of T-cell memory formation after mild COVID-19. Study in general: Largely donor-specific sequence clusters came from two donors. Study-level points and caveats: Contracting clones from day 15 to 85 showed balanced CD4/CD8; later expanders favored CD4+.

Germline V gene sequence: CDR1 SEHNR, CDR2 FQNEAQ (reference sequence). Trimming removed 4 bases from V and 7 bases from J, with 13 bases in between. The CDR3 has 13 residues. TCRdb called the 5' RACE reads again in MiXCR, with one record for every CDR3 protein. This table has about 140,000 distinct CDR3 sequences, 14% appearing once. Of note for this clonotype: Its antigen remains unidentified.

Sequencing was carried out using PBMCs or a T cell subset sorted from them (not recorded which). This receptor was identified in an adult woman who had mild COVID-19 (a few samples of this study predate the infection). Cell type and time point are not known. This chain joins TRBV7-9 and TRBJ1-2, with D possibly being TRBD1 (5 bases). The CDR3 DNA sequence: TGTGCCAGCAGCTCGGGGCCTAATCCTGGCTACACCTTC. Amino acid sequence: CASSSGPNPGYTF. The full variable domain, completed using reference TRBV7-9 and TRBJ1-2, is DTGVSQNPRHKITKRGQNVTFRCDPISEHNRLYWYRQTLGQGPEFLTYFQNEAQLEKSRLLSDRFSAERPKGSFSTLEIQRTEQGDSAMYLCASSSGPNPGYTFGSGTRLTVV.